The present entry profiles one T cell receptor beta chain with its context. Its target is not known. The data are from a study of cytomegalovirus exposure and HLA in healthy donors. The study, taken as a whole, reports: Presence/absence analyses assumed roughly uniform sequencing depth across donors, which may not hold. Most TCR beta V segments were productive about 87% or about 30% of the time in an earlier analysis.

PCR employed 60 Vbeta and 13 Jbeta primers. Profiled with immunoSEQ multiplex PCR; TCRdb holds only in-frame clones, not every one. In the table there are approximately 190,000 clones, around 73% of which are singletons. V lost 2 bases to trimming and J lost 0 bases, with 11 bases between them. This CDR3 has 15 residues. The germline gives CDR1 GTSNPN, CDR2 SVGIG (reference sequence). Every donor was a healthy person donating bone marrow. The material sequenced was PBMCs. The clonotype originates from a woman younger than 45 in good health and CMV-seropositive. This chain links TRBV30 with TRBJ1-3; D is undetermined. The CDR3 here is CAWSRSGNSGNTIYF. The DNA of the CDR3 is TGTGCCTGGAGTCGATCCGGGAACTCTGGAAACACCATATATTTT.